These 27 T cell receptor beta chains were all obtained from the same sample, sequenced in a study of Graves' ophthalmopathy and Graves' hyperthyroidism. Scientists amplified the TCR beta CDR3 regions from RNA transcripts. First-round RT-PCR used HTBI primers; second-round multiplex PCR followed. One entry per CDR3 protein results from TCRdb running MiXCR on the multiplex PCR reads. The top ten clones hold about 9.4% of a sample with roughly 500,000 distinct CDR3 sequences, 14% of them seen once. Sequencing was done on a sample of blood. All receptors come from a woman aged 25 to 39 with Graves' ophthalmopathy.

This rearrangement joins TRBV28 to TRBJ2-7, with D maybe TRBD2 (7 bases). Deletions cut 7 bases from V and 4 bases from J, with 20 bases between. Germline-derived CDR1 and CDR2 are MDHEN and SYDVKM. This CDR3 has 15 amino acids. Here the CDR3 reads CASTTGGQGFYEQYF. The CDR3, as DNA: TGTGCCAGCACAACCGGGGGGCAGGGCTTTTACGAGCAGTACTTC.

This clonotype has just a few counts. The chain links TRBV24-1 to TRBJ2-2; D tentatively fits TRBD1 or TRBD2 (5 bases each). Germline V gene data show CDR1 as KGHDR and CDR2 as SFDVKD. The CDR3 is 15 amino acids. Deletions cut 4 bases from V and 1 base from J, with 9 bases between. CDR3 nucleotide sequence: TGTGCCACCAGTGAAGGGACGGAGAACACCGGGGAGCTGTTTTTT. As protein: CATSEGTENTGELFF.

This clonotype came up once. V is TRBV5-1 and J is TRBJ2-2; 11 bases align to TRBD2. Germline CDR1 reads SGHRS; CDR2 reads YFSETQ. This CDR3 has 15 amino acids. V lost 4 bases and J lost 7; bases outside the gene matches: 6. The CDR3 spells CASSTLAGEVGELFF. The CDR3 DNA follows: TGCGCCAGCAGCACACTAGCGGGAGAGGTCGGGGAGCTGTTTTTT. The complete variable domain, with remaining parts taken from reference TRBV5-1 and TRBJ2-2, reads KAGVTQTPRYLIKTRGQQVTLSCSPISGHRSVSWYQQTPGQGLQFLFEYFSETQRNKGNFPGRFSGRQFSNSRSEMNVSTLELGDSALYLCASSTLAGEVGELFFGEGSRLTVL.

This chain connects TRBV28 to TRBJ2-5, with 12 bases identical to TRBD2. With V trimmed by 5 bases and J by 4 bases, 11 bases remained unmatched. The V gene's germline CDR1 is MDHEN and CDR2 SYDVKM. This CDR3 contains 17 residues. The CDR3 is CASSPPGTSGFRETQYF. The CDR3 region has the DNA TGTGCCAGCAGTCCCCCCGGGACTAGCGGGTTTAGAGAGACCCAGTACTTC.

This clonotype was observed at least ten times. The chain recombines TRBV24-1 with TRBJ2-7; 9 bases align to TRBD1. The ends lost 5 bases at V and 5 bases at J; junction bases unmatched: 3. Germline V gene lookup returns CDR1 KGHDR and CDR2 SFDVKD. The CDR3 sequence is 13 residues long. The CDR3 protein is CATSVTGGNEQYF. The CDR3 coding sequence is TGTGCCACCAGTGTGACAGGGGGAAACGAGCAGTACTTC.

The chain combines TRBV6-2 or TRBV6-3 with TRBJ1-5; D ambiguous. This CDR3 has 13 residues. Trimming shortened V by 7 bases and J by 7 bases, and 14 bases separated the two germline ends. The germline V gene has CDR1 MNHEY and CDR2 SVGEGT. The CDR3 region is CASTSTGRQPQHF. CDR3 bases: TGTGCCAGCACCTCGACGGGTCGACAGCCCCAGCATTTT.

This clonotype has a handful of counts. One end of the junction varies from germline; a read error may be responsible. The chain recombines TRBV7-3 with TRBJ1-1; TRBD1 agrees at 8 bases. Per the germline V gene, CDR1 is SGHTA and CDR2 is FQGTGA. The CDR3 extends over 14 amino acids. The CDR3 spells CAGSLSTGGTEAFF. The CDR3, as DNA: TGTGCCGGCAGCTTAAGTACAGGGGGCACTGAAGCTTTCTTT. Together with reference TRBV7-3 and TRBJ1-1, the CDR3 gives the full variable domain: GAGVSQTPSNKVTEKGKYVELRCDPISGHTALYWYRQSLGQGPEFLIYFQGTGAADDSGLPNDRFFAVRPEGSVSTLKIQRTERGDSAVYLCAGSLSTGGTEAFFGQGTRLTVV.

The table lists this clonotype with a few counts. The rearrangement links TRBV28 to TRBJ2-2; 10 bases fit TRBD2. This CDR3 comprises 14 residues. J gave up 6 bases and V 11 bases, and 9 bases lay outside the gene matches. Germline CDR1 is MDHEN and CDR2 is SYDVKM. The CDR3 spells CARTLAGAAGELFF. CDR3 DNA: TGTGCCCGCACGCTAGCGGGGGCCGCCGGGGAGCTGTTTTTT.

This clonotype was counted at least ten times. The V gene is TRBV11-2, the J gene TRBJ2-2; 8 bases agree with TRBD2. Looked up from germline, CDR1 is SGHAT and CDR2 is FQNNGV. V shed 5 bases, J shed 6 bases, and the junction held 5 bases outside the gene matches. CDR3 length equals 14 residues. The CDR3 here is CASSQVAGSGELFF. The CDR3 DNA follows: TGTGCCAGCAGCCAAGTAGCGGGATCCGGGGAGCTGTTTTTT.

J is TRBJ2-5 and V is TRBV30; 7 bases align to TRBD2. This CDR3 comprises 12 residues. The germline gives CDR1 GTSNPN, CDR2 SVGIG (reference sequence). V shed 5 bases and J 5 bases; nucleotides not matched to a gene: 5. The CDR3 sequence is CAWAWTRETQYF. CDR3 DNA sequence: TGTGCCTGGGCCTGGACTAGGGAGACCCAGTACTTC.

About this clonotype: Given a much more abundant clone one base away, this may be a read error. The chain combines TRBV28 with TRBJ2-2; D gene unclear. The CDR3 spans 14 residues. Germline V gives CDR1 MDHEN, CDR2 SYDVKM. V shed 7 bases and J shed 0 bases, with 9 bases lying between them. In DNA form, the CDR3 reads TGTGCCAGCAATCACAGCGCGAACACCGGGGAGCTGTTTTTT. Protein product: CASNHSANTGELFF. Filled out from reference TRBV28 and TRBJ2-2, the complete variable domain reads DVKVTQSSRYLVKRTGEKVFLECVQDMDHENMFWYRQDPGLGLRLIYFSYDVKMKEKGDIPEGYSVSREKKERFSLILESASTNQTSMYLCASNHSANTGELFFGEGSRLTVL.

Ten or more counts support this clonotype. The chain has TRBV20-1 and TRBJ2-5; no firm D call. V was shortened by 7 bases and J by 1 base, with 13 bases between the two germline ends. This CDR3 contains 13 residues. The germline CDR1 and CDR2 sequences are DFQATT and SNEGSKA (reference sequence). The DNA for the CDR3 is TGCAGTGTTCCGACGGTGTTCCAAGAGACCCAGTACTTC. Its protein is CSVPTVFQETQYF.

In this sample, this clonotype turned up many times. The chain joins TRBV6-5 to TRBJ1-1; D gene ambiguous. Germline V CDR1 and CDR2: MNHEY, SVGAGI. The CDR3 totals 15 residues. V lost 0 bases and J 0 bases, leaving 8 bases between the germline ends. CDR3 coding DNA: TGTGCCAGCAGTTACTCGACCTGGGTGAACACTGAAGCTTTCTTT. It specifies CASSYSTWVNTEAFF.

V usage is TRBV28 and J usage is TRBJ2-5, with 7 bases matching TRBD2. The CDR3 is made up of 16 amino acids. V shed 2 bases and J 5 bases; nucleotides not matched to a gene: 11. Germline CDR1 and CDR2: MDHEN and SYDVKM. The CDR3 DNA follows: TGTGCCAGCAGTTTACTGCAGCGGGGATCGAGGGAGACCCAGTACTTC. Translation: CASSLLQRGSRETQYF.

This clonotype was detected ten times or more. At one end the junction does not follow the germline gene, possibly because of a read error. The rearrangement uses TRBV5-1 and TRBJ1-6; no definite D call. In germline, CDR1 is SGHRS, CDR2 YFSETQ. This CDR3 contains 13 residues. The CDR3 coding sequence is TGTGCCAGCAGCTTGGACCGAGATTCACCCCTCCACTTT. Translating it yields CASSLDRDSPLHF.

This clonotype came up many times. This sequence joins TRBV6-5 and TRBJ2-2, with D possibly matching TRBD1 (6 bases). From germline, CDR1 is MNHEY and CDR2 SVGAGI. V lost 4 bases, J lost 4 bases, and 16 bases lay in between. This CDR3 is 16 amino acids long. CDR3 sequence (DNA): TGTGCCAGCAGTTCCGCCGGGACAACTGGCACCGGGGAGCTGTTTTTT. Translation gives CASSSAGTTGTGELFF.

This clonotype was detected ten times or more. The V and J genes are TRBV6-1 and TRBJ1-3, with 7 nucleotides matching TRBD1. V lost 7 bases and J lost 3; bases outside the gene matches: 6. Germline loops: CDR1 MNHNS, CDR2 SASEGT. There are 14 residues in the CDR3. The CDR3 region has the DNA TGTGCCAGCACCGCGGGACAGAATGGAAACACCATATATTTT. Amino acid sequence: CASTAGQNGNTIYF.

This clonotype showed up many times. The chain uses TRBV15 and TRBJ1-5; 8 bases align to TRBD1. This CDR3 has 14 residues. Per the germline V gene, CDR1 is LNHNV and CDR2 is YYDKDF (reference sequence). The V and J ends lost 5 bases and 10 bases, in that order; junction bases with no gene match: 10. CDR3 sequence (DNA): TGTGCCACCAGCGGCCGGACAGGGTTCGTACCCCAGCATTTT. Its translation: CATSGRTGFVPQHF.

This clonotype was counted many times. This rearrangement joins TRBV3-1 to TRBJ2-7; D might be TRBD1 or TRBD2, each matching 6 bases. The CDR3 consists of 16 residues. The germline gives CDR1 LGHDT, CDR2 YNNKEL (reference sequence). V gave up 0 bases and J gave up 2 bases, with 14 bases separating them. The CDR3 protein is CASSQDSGQKPYEQYF. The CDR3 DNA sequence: TGTGCCAGCAGCCAAGATAGCGGACAGAAACCCTACGAGCAGTACTTC.

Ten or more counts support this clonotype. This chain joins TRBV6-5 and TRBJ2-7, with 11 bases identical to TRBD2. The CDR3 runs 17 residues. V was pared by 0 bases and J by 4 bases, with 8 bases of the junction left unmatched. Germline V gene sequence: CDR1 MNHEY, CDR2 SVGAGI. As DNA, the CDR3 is TGTGCCAGCAGTTACTCTAGCGGGGGGGCCGATACGTACGAGCAGTACTTC. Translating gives CASSYSSGGADTYEQYF.

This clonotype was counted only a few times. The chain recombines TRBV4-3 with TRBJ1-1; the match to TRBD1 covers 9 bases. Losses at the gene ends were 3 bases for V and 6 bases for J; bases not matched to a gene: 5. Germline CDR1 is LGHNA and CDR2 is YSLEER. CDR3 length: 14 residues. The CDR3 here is CASSQDRGRAEAFF. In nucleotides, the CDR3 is TGCGCCAGCAGCCAGGACAGGGGAAGGGCTGAAGCTTTCTTT.

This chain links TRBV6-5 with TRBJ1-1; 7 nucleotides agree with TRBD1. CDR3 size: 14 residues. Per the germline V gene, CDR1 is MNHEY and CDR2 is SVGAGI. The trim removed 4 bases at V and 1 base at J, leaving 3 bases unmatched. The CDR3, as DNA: TGTGCCAGCAGTTTACAGGGGCAGAACACTGAAGCTTTCTTT. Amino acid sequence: CASSLQGQNTEAFF.

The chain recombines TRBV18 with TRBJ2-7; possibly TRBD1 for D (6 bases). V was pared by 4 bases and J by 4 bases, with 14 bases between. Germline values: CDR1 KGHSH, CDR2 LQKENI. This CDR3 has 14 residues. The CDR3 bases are TGTGCCAGCTCACTACAGGGTAGGAATTACGAGCAGTACTTC. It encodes CASSLQGRNYEQYF.

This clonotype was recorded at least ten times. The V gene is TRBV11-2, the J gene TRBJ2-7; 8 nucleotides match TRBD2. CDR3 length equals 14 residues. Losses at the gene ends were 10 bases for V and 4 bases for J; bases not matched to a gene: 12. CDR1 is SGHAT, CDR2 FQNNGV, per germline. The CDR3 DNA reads TGTGCCACCTCCCCTAGCGGGCCATTTTACGAGCAGTACTTC. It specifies CATSPSGPFYEQYF. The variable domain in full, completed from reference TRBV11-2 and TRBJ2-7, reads EAGVAQSPRYKIIEKRQSVAFWCNPISGHATLYWYQQILGQGPKLLIQFQNNGVVDDSQLPKDRFSAERLKGVDSTLKIQPAKLEDSAVYLCATSPSGPFYEQYFGPGTRLTVT.

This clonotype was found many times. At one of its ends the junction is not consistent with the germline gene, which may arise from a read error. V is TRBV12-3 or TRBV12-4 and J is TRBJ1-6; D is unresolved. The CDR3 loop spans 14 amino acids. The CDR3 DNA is TGTGCCAGCAGTCCACCGTCCTTTAATTCACCCCTCCACTTT. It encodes CASSPPSFNSPLHF.

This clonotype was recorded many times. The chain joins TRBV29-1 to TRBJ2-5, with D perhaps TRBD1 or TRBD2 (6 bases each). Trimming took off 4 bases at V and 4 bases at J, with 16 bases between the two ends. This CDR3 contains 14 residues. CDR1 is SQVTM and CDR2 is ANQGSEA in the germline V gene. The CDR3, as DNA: TGCAGCGTTGGAGGGGGGACCGGGGGAGAGACCCAGTACTTC. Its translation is CSVGGGTGGETQYF.

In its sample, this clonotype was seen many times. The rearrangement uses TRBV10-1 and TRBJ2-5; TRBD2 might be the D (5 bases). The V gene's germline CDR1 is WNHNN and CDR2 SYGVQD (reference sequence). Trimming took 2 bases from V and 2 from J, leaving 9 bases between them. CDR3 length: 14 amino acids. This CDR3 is CASSEARDQETQYF. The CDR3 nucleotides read TGCGCCAGCAGTGAGGCACGGGATCAAGAGACCCAGTACTTC.